These T cell receptor beta chains were read from a single sample in a study of OX40 agonist ivuxolimab in advanced cancers. Sequencing used immunoSEQ multiplex PCR; TCRdb keeps in-frame clones, though not all of them. The table shows fewer than 85,000 clones, with 65% to 90% occurring only once. Specimen: CD4+ or CD8+ T cells sorted from blood, collected in a trial of the OX40 agonist ivuxolimab. The receptors come from an adult with an advanced solid tumor such as melanoma, head and neck, liver or kidney cancer. The CDR3 runs from the conserved cysteine through the conserved F or W. A D gene is named only where the DNA matches it firmly. A row's size may be missing; if present it is once, few, many or a size class.

abundance,len,d_gene,v_gene,j_gene,CDR3aa,CDR3nt
NA,14,NA,TRBV6-1,TRBJ1-1,CASSRGGGGTEAFF,TGTGCCAGCAGCCGAGGAGGTGGAGGGACTGAAGCTTTCTTT
NA,16,NA,TRBV5-1,TRBJ2-2,CASSLGGSANTGELFF,TGCGCCAGCAGCTTGGGAGGGTCAGCGAACACCGGGGAGCTGTTTTTT
NA,17,NA,TRBV11-2,TRBJ2-1,CASSPGGHGKRKGEQFF,TGTGCCAGCAGCCCCGGGGGGCACGGGAAGAGGAAGGGTGAGCAGTTCTTC
NA,13,NA,TRBV2,TRBJ1-6,CASSGDRNSPLHF,TGTGCCAGCAGTGGAGACAGGAATTCACCCCTCCACTTT
once,14,NA,TRBV19,TRBJ2-7,CASSGGHPTSEQYF,TGTGCCAGTAGTGGGGGACATCCGACCTCCGAGCAGTACTTC
NA,15,NA,TRBV7-2,TRBJ1-1,CASKSSSGSTTEAFF,TGTGCCAGCAAATCTTCGTCAGGGAGTACCACTGAAGCTTTCTTT
NA,16,TRBD2,TRBV29-1,TRBJ2-1,CSVPGLVTGYVNEQFF,TGCAGCGTTCCGGGACTAGTTACGGGGTATGTCAATGAGCAGTTCTTC
NA,14,TRBD2,TRBV7-6,TRBJ2-5,CASSPSGEGETQYF,TGTGCCAGCAGCCCCAGCGGGGAGGGGGAGACCCAGTACTTC
NA,15,TRBD2,TRBV9,TRBJ2-7,CASSISGRADYEQYF,TGTGCCAGCAGCATAAGCGGGAGGGCCGACTACGAGCAGTACTTC
NA,19,NA,TRBV4-3,TRBJ2-2,CASSPSTGRSEWDTGELFF,TGCGCCAGCAGCCCGTCGACAGGCAGGTCTGAATGGGACACCGGGGAGCTGTTTTTT
NA,15,NA,TRBV7-2,TRBJ1-5,CASSLDASLGRPQHF,TGTGCCAGCAGCTTAGACGCCTCACTTGGGAGGCCCCAGCATTTT
NA,17,NA,TRBV21-1,TRBJ1-5,CASSKGRGTVSNQPQHF,TGTGCCAGCAGCAAAGGTCGGGGAACGGTCAGCAATCAGCCCCAGCATTTT
NA,14,NA,TRBV5-6,TRBJ2-5,CASSFGTEQETQYF,TGTGCCAGCAGCTTCGGAACTGAACAAGAGACCCAGTACTTC
NA,16,TRBD1,TRBV19,TRBJ2-7,CASSTRDRGNPYEQYF,TGTGCCAGTAGTACCCGGGACAGGGGAAACCCCTACGAGCAGTACTTC
NA,14,NA,TRBV7-7,TRBJ2-2,CASSLVQGKGELFF,TGTGCCAGCAGCTTAGTACAGGGCAAGGGGGAGCTGTTTTTT
NA,15,NA,TRBV2,TRBJ1-5,CASIGGGGRHQPQHF,TGTGCCAGCATTGGAGGAGGGGGGCGGCATCAGCCCCAGCATTTT
NA,13,NA,TRBV7-2,TRBJ2-1,CASIRDRRGEQFF,TGTGCCAGCATCCGTGATCGTCGAGGTGAGCAGTTCTTC
NA,13,TRBD1,TRBV28,TRBJ1-2,CASSLTGNYGYTF,TGTGCCAGCAGCTTGACAGGGAACTATGGCTACACCTTC
once,16,NA,TRBV11-2,TRBJ2-5,CASSLVWGPRGETQYF,TGTGCCAGCAGCTTAGTGTGGGGCCCGCGGGGAGAGACCCAGTACTTC
NA,14,TRBD1,TRBV18,TRBJ2-7,CASSSGTGSYEQYF,TGTGCCAGCTCATCCGGGACAGGTTCCTACGAGCAGTACTTC
NA,15,NA,TRBV5-6,TRBJ2-1,CASNTIGRERDEQFF,TGTGCCAGCAACACAATTGGGCGGGAAAGGGATGAGCAGTTCTTC
NA,15,TRBD1,TRBV18,TRBJ2-5,CASSSTGENQETQYF,TGTGCCAGCTCTTCGACAGGGGAGAACCAAGAGACCCAGTACTTC
NA,15,NA,TRBV5-1,TRBJ2-1,CASSFQINSYNEQFF,TGCGCCAGCAGCTTCCAGATTAACTCCTACAATGAGCAGTTCTTC
NA,12,NA,TRBV2,TRBJ2-3,CASKEGTDTQYF,TGTGCCAGCAAGGAGGGAACAGATACGCAGTATTTT
once,18,NA,TRBV13,TRBJ2-1,CASSTTPDSWGNTNEQFF,TGTGCCAGCAGCACTACCCCGGACAGTTGGGGCAACACCAATGAGCAGTTCTTC
NA,13,NA,TRBV6-5,TRBJ2-1,CASSSSSYNEQFF,TGTGCCAGCAGCTCTAGCTCCTACAATGAGCAGTTCTTC
NA,13,NA,TRBV7-9,TRBJ2-5,CASSLKRGETQYF,TGTGCCAGCAGCTTAAAAAGGGGGGAGACCCAGTACTTC
once,15,NA,TRBV10-3,TRBJ1-1,CAISESGPFRGEAFF,TGTGCCATCAGTGAGTCGGGGCCTTTTAGGGGTGAAGCTTTCTTT
NA,17,NA,TRBV4-2,TRBJ2-5,CASSQGQPTPTQETQYF,TGTGCCAGCAGCCAAGGACAACCCACACCGACGCAAGAGACCCAGTACTTC
once,16,TRBD1,TRBV30,TRBJ2-7,CAWSVLQGDRGYEQYF,TGTGCCTGGAGTGTACTTCAAGGGGACAGGGGCTACGAGCAGTACTTC
NA,14,NA,TRBV6-1,TRBJ1-1,CASSEPGPPIEAFF,TGTGCCAGCAGTGAACCGGGGCCACCAATTGAAGCTTTCTTT
once,16,NA,TRBV5-5,TRBJ1-4,CASSSGRIATNEKLFF,TGTGCCAGCAGCTCGGGACGGATTGCAACTAATGAAAAACTGTTTTTT
once,13,NA,TRBV30,TRBJ2-5,CAWTTGGGETQYF,TGTGCCTGGACTACGGGGGGCGGAGAGACCCAGTACTTC
NA,14,NA,TRBV9,TRBJ1-1,CASSDLRMNTEAFF,TGTGCCAGCAGCGACTTAAGAATGAACACTGAAGCTTTCTTT
once,13,NA,TRBV18,TRBJ2-1,CASSPLDLDEQFF,TGTGCCAGCTCACCACTCGATCTCGATGAGCAGTTCTTC
NA,15,TRBD1,TRBV25-1,TRBJ1-2,CASSDSGTGGYGYTF,TGTGCCAGCAGTGATTCCGGGACAGGAGGGTATGGCTACACCTTC
NA,14,NA,TRBV11-2,TRBJ1-2,CASSLDFGRGGYTF,TGTGCCAGCAGCTTAGATTTTGGCAGGGGTGGCTACACCTTC
NA,13,NA,TRBV29-1,TRBJ1-1,CSVEVSEDTEAFF,TGCAGCGTTGAAGTAAGCGAGGACACTGAAGCTTTCTTT
once,14,NA,TRBV5-4,TRBJ2-2,CASSYDLGAGELFF,TGTGCCAGCAGCTACGACCTGGGGGCCGGGGAGCTGTTTTTT
NA,15,TRBD2,TRBV6-6,TRBJ2-2,CASRPGGRNTGELFF,TGTGCCAGCAGGCCGGGGGGGAGAAACACCGGGGAGCTGTTTTTT
NA,18,TRBD1,TRBV28,TRBJ2-2,CASSPYIGTGLVTGELFF,TGTGCCAGCAGTCCCTATATTGGGACAGGGTTAGTCACCGGGGAGCTGTTTTTT
NA,15,NA,TRBV7-2,TRBJ2-3,CASSPVTRSTDTQYF,TGTGCCAGCAGCCCCGTGACGAGGAGCACAGATACGCAGTATTTT
NA,14,NA,TRBV30,TRBJ2-7,CAWSPRTDSYEQYF,TGTGCCTGGAGTCCCCGGACTGACTCCTACGAGCAGTACTTC
few,14,NA,TRBV19,TRBJ2-2,CASRVQAHTGELFF,TGTGCCAGTCGAGTCCAGGCCCACACCGGGGAGCTGTTTTTT
few,16,TRBD1,TRBV5-6,TRBJ1-5,CASSWWAGGTNQPQHF,TGTGCCAGCAGCTGGTGGGCAGGGGGTACGAATCAGCCCCAGCATTTT
NA,14,NA,TRBV18,TRBJ1-4,CASSPGAGSEKLFF,TGTGCCAGCTCACCAGGAGCGGGGAGTGAAAAACTGTTTTTT
NA,16,TRBD2,TRBV7-2,TRBJ2-1,CASSLAGSGAYNEQFF,TGTGCCAGCAGCTTAGCAGGTAGCGGGGCATACAATGAGCAGTTCTTC
NA,14,TRBD1,TRBV18,TRBJ1-4,CASHRRDREEKLFF,TGTGCCAGCCACCGTCGGGACAGGGAGGAAAAACTGTTTTTT
NA,16,NA,TRBV4-2,TRBJ2-2,CASSQRYPQGGGELFF,TGTGCCAGCAGCCAACGGTACCCACAGGGCGGCGGGGAGCTGTTTTTT
NA,13,NA,TRBV7-9,TRBJ2-7,CASSPRGPYEQYF,TGTGCCAGCAGCCCCAGGGGCCCATACGAGCAGTACTTC
NA,15,TRBD2,TRBV7-8,TRBJ2-2,CASSSSGTRVSELFF,TGTGCCAGCAGCTCGTCCGGGACTAGGGTTTCGGAGCTGTTTTTT
NA,12,NA,TRBV11-1,TRBJ2-7,CASSRMGNEQYF,TGTGCCAGCAGCAGGATGGGAAACGAGCAGTACTTC
NA,14,TRBD1,TRBV4-3,TRBJ1-1,CASSPDRGNTEAFF,TGCGCCAGCAGCCCAGACAGGGGAAACACTGAAGCTTTCTTT
NA,14,TRBD2,TRBV7-2,TRBJ2-3,CASRFSGSGDTQYF,TGTGCCAGCAGATTTAGCGGGAGCGGAGATACGCAGTATTTT
once,16,TRBD2,TRBV27,TRBJ2-7,CASMLVAGAGGYEQYF,TGTGCCAGCATGTTAGTAGCGGGGGCTGGAGGATACGAGCAGTACTTC
NA,15,TRBD2,TRBV11-2,TRBJ2-2,CASSRLAGDTGELFF,TGTGCCAGCAGCCGACTAGCGGGGGATACCGGGGAGCTGTTTTTT
NA,16,NA,TRBV4-3,TRBJ1-5,CASSQDRAGHNQPQHF,TGCGCCAGCAGCCAAGATAGGGCCGGTCACAATCAGCCCCAGCATTTT
NA,14,NA,TRBV19,TRBJ1-1,CASSSDSLNTEAFF,TGTGCCAGTAGTTCGGACAGTCTGAACACTGAAGCTTTCTTT
NA,15,NA,TRBV7-2,TRBJ1-6,CASSLLGDYNSPLHF,TGTGCCAGCAGCTTACTGGGAGATTATAATTCACCCCTCCACTTT